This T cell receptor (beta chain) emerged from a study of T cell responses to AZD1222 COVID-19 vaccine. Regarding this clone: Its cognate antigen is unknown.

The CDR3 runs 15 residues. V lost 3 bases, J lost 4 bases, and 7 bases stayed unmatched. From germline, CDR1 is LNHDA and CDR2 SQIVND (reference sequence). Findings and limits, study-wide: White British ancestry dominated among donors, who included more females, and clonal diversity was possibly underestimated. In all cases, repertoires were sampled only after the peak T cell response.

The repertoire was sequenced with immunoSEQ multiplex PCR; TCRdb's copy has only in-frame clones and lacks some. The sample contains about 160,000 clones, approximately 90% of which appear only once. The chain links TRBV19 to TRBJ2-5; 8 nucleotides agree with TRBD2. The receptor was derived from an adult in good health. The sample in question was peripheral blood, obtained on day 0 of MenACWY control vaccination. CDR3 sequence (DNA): TGTGCCAGTAGTATTCTAGCGGGTGCTGTAGAGACCCAGTACTTC. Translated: CASSILAGAVETQYF.